What follows describes a single T cell receptor (beta chain). This clone was observed a single time. The antigen this receptor binds is unknown. No qualities accompany the bases; no much larger clone lies one base away. The immunoSEQ Assay, a bias-controlled multiplex PCR, was used to amplify TCRbeta CDR3 regions from genomic DNA. Under the source paper's analysis protocol: The number of nucleated cells in each sample was estimated from the amplification of reference gene primers within the assay. Sequence reads were collapsed and filtered to measure the absolute abundance of every unique TCRbeta CDR3 rearrangement. For each sample, productive Simpson clonality was calculated as the square root of Simpson's diversity index over productive rearrangements. Imported from immuneACCESS, the table was reduced by TCRdb to in-frame sequences with V and J called. These copies leave out some clones; in studies compared against another copy, an unresolved V gene accounts for under half, and the cause of the remainder is not known. That table supplies the V and J calls and clone size; D and trimming were determined from the DNA. The sample includes about 59,000 clones, with more than 80% observed a single time. The top ten clonotypes cover roughly 15% of the sample.

Whole blood was collected in K2EDTA tubes by collaborating institutions according to the institutions' own protocols. For TCRbeta analysis, collaborators shipped samples in one of three forms: frozen whole blood, isolated PBMCs, or DNA extracted from either of those sample types. The record originates from a study of blood T cell repertoires in COVID-19 (TCRdb year 2020). Background on the whole study: Samples covering the acute and convalescent phases of COVID-19 were provided by collaborators in the United States, Italy and Spain. Subjects who had been exposed to COVID-19, were actively infected with it, or had recovered from it provided the deeply sampled blood TCRbeta repertoires that made up the dataset. The material from the prospective study consisted of cDNA or gDNA derived from T cells, B-cell-depleted T cells, or PBMCs. Samples were obtained from the ongoing ImmuneRACE study (first 160 participants) and from over a thousand subjects provided by 6 global collaborators. A freely available public database, intended as a resource for researchers studying the immune response to SARS-CoV-2, is where the repertoires were released. A de-identified subject ID, COVID-19 status, age in years and sex were almost always included in the sample metadata. Where available, HLA class I and class II types were taken from metadata supplied by the sample provider and were not determined by assay-based typing.

As encoded in the germline V gene, CDR1 is SGDLS while CDR2 is YYNGEE. Including cysteine and phenylalanine, the CDR3 has 16 amino acids. Only the CDR3 DNA is retained, 48 bases long and in frame from the first base. Trimming costs V 0 bases and J 5 bases, and their ends lie 17 bases apart. Findings and caveats that apply to the study as a whole: The quantity of clinical and demographic metadata differed by source and by participant and was supplied without curation.

This clonotype was sampled from a man older than 75 with acute or convalescent COVID-19. The source material was peripheral blood. The V gene is TRBV9 and the J gene is TRBJ1-1; possibly the D gene is TRBD1, per 6 matching bases. The nucleotides read TGTGCCAGCAGCGTAGAGGGACACCTCCTTGGGACTGAAGCTTTCTTT. Translated, it gives CASSVEGHLLGTEAFF.